The T cell receptor (beta chain) described here comes from a study of somatic mutations in cytotoxic T cells in rheumatoid arthritis. Positively selected by magnetic beads, CD4+ and CD8+ cells were purity-checked by flow cytometry. V dropped 5 bases and J dropped 2; count of bases not matched to a gene: 9. The CDR3 loop spans 15 amino acids. The germline CDR1 and CDR2 sequences are LGHNA and YNFKEQ. TCRdb keeps only in-frame clones here, not all; method: immunoSEQ multiplex PCR. The table has approximately 14,000 clones, more than 70% seen once; the top ten hold 14%. The specimen sequenced was CD8+ T cells sorted from blood. The chain is built from TRBV4-2 and TRBJ2-7; the match to TRBD1 covers 7 bases. This TCR derives from an adult with rheumatoid arthritis. CDR3 sequence reads: CASSSTSTGAYEQYF. DNA for the CDR3: TGTGCCAGCAGCTCGACGTCCACAGGGGCCTACGAGCAGTACTTC.